This TCR beta chain was found in a study of blood T cells in healthy people across ages. This clonotype has only a few counts. This CDR3 comprises 18 residues. Germline-derived CDR1 and CDR2 are SGHRS and YFSETQ. Trimming left V 2 bases short and J 8 bases short, with 23 bases between. With a J-beta primer mix and a sample-barcoded 5' primer, a second PCR ran about 6 to 11 cycles. TCRdb analysed the 5' RACE reads with MiXCR anew, one entry per CDR3 protein. Among around 1,000,000 distinct CDR3 sequences listed, approximately 25% were seen once. The same sample was also used in a study of T cells of mothers and their children.

Sequenced input: blood. This TCR came from a girl aged 2 to 10 in good health. This chain uses TRBV5-1 with TRBJ1-6, with D possibly TRBD1 on 6 matching bases. CDR3 sequence: CASSLLFPGHRIDSPLHF. CDR3 in DNA: TGCGCCAGCAGCTTACTATTTCCGGGACACCGAATTGATTCACCCCTCCACTTT.